Sequencing of this T cell receptor (beta chain) was carried out in a study of CD8+CD57+ T cells in acquired aplastic anemia. As for the study in general: Average DNA yield from sorted CD4+ and CD8+ cells was around 3.2 ug. Study-level findings and limits: Patients and healthy controls showed no significant CD8+ Simpson's diversity difference.

Notes on this clonotype: The antigen is undetermined.

Flow cytometry had shown expanded CD8+CD57+ cells in the patients chosen for sequencing. The V end lost 7 bases, the J end lost 1 base, and 9 bases lay between the germline ends. CDR1 and CDR2 from the germline V gene are SNHLY and FYNNEI. This CDR3 contains 13 residues. TCR beta VDJ and CDR3 profiles were obtained from a genomic DNA template. TCRdb reanalysed the reads using MiXCR and keeps one entry per CDR3 protein. Of tens of thousands of distinct CDR3 sequences in the sample, roughly 72% were seen once. The receptor was derived from a human donor with aplastic anemia. V and J are TRBV2 and TRBJ2-3; possible D gene TRBD1, 5 bases. The sample comprised sorted CD4+, CD8+, or CD8+CD57+ T cells (not recorded which) from PBMCs. The DNA for the CDR3 is TGTGCCAGCAATAGGGGTCGCACAGATACGCAGTATTTT. It codes for CASNRGRTDTQYF.